Each of the 8 T cell receptor beta chains below was sequenced from the same sample in a study of human T cells and chemical hapten exposure. A single record per CDR3 protein comes from TCRdb applying MiXCR to the RACE reads. This sample has 340,000 or so distinct CDR3 sequences, with about 7% found just once. Time point: patch test 1, 2 weeks after DPC sensitization. As to treatment: therapeutic diphenylcyclopropenone sensitization with weekly scalp DPC. Material: whole blood, obtained in connection with sensitization to the hapten diphenylcyclopropenone (DPC). The source is a woman in her late teens or twenties with alopecia areata. Some clones in this sample may be carry-over from other donors' samples.

The V call is TRBV5-5, the J call TRBJ2-7; perhaps TRBD1 as D (5 bases). The CDR3 spans 15 residues. Trimming left V 0 bases short and J 2 bases short, with 12 bases between. Germline V gives CDR1 SGHKS, CDR2 YYEKEE (reference sequence). DNA of the CDR3: TGTGCCAGCAGCTTGGGGCCGACAGACACCTACGAGCAGTACTTC. Residues: CASSLGPTDTYEQYF.

This clonotype occurred many times. The CDR3 DNA follows: TGCGCCAGCAGCCCTCCAGTGGGGGCCAACGTCCTGACTTTC. It is translated as CASSPPVGANVLTF. This sequence joins TRBV5-1 and TRBJ2-6, with D hard to call. The germline V and J ends were trimmed by 4 bases and 4 bases, with 9 bases remaining between them. Looked up from germline, CDR1 is SGHRS and CDR2 is YFSETQ. The CDR3 loop spans 14 amino acids.

This clonotype was seen only a few times. CDR3 in DNA: TGTGCCAGCACACCGGGACTAGCGGTCTACGAGCAGTACTTC. Protein sequence: CASTPGLAVYEQYF. V is TRBV12-3 or TRBV12-4 and J is TRBJ2-7; 11 bases line up with TRBD2. V shed 7 bases and J 3 bases; nucleotides not matched to a gene: 5. There are 14 residues in the CDR3.

This CDR3 reads CASSSGQAGNTIYF. The CDR3 bases are TGTGCCAGCAGTTCAGGACAAGCTGGAAACACCATATATTTT. The rearrangement joins TRBV28 to TRBJ1-3; a weak D match, TRBD1 (5 bases). Trimming took 4 bases from V and 2 from J, leaving 9 bases between them. Germline assignment: CDR1 MDHEN and CDR2 SYDVKM. This CDR3 comprises 14 residues.

This clonotype was seen many times. This chain connects TRBV5-4 to TRBJ2-3; 8 positions match TRBD1. This CDR3 spans 14 amino acids. CDR1 is SGHNT and CDR2 is YYREEE in the germline V gene (reference sequence). V lost 5 bases to trimming and J lost 3 bases; unmatched junction nucleotides: 5. The CDR3 DNA is TGTGCCAGCAGGGAGGGACAGGCTACAGATACGCAGTATTTT. Translation gives CASREGQATDTQYF.

This clonotype was counted at least ten times. The V gene is TRBV4-3, the J gene TRBJ2-3; 8 nucleotides match TRBD1. V was pared by 4 bases and J by 4 bases, with 10 bases of the junction left unmatched. The CDR3 is made up of 16 amino acids. The germline V gene encodes CDR1 LGHNA and CDR2 YSLEER. The CDR3 sequence is CASSPIPGGEADTQYF. The CDR3 DNA reads as TGCGCCAGCAGCCCGATTCCAGGGGGCGAGGCAGATACGCAGTATTTT.

This chain links TRBV11-2 with TRBJ2-7, with 8 nucleotides matching TRBD1. From germline, CDR1 is SGHAT and CDR2 FQNNGV. With V trimmed by 4 bases and J by 2 bases, 7 bases remained unmatched. This CDR3 spans 15 amino acids. The CDR3 protein is CASSSPGQAAYEQYF. The CDR3 DNA reads as TGTGCCAGCAGCTCACCGGGACAGGCCGCCTACGAGCAGTACTTC.

This clonotype has at least ten counts. The CDR3 loop reads CASSESGTGRRYGYTF. As DNA, the CDR3 is TGTGCCAGCAGTGAATCCGGGACAGGACGACGCTATGGCTACACCTTC. The genes are TRBV25-1 and TRBJ1-2; 8 bases are shared with TRBD1. The CDR3 consists of 16 residues. Germline V CDR1 and CDR2: MGHDK, SYGVNS. Trimming cost V 1 base and J 4 bases; bases outside gene matches: 8.